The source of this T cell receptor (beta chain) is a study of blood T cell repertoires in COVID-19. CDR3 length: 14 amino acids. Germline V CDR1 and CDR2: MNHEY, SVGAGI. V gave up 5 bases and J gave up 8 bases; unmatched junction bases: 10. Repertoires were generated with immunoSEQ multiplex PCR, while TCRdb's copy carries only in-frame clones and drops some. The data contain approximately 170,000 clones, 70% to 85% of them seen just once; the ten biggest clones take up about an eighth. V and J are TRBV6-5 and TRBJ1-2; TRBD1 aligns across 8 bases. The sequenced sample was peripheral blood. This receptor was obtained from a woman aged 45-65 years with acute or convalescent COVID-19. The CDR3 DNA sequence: TGTGCCAGCAGTATGGACAGGGCGCGACGAGGCTACACCTTC. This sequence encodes CASSMDRARRGYTF.